This T cell receptor beta chain was sequenced during a study of cytomegalovirus exposure and HLA in healthy donors. Study-wide findings and caveats: Another analysis was done later, and it associated over 15,000 TCR beta sequences with HLA alleles at 0.05 false discovery rate. In vitro data verified a few CMV-associated chains as specific for CMV antigens. Reportedly, a later analysis found an Asian-associated ancestry cluster had fewer N-insertions than the approximately 670-donor mean.

The PCR was carried out with 60 Vbeta primers and 13 Jbeta primers. The repertoire was sequenced with immunoSEQ multiplex PCR; TCRdb's copy has only in-frame clones and lacks some. The sample data list some 180,000 clones. This CDR3 region has 15 residues. Unmatched junction bases numbered 8, after V lost 5 bases and J lost 5 bases. CDR1 LNHDA and CDR2 SQIVND come from the germline V gene (reference sequence). Participants comprised healthy donors of bone marrow. With regard to this clone: The antigen remains undetermined.

This clonotype originated in a man younger than 45 in good health and CMV-seronegative. This chain connects TRBV19 to TRBJ1-5, with 8 bases fitting TRBD1. Specimen: PBMCs. The chain's CDR3 is CASSAQTGAYQPQHF. The CDR3 coding sequence is TGTGCCAGTAGTGCTCAGACAGGGGCATATCAGCCCCAGCATTTT.